This T cell receptor (beta chain) was sequenced for a study of blood T cell repertoires in COVID-19. Whole-study context: PBMCs, B-cell-depleted T cells, or T cells were the source of the cDNA or gDNA that made up the material.

Trimming cost V 5 bases and J 4 bases; bases outside gene matches: 6. CDR1 is MDHEN and CDR2 is SYDVKM in the germline V gene. There are 14 residues in the CDR3. The repertoire was sequenced with immunoSEQ multiplex PCR; TCRdb's copy has only in-frame clones and lacks some. The table includes nearly 100,000 clones, roughly 84% detected once. Sequencing was performed on peripheral blood. The chain couples TRBV28 to TRBJ2-5; 8 bases are shared with TRBD1. The TCR sequence derives from a woman in her sixties with acute or convalescent COVID-19. CDR3 sequence reads: CASSRGQAVETQYF. In nucleotides, the CDR3 is TGTGCCAGCAGTCGGGGACAGGCCGTAGAGACCCAGTACTTC.